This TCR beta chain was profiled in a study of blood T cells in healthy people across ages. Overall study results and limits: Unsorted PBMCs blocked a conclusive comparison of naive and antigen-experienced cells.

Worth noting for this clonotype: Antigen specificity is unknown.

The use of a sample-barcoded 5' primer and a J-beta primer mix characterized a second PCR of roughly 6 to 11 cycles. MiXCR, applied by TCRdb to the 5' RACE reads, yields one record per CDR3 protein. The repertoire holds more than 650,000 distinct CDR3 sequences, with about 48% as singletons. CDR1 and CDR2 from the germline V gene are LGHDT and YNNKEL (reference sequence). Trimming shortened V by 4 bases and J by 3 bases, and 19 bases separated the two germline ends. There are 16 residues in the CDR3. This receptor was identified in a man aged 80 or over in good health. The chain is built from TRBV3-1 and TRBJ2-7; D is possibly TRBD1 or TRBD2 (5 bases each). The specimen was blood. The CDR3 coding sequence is TGTGCCAGCAGCCTACTATCCGGGACCCTTCTCTACGAGCAGTACTTC. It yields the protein CASSLLSGTLLYEQYF.